The TCR beta chain described here comes from a study of sequential checkpoint blockade in melanoma. Study overall: Randomization was 1:1 between first-line nivolumab→ipilimumab and ipilimumab→nivolumab. Both treatment sequences were followed by maintenance nivolumab.

Produced via immunoSEQ multiplex PCR; TCRdb's table is partial and in-frame only. Of 15,000 to 20,000 clones listed, about 69% are singletons. Documented treatment: randomized to nivolumab then ipilimumab (arm A) or the reverse (arm B). No patient had prior DNA-damaging chemotherapy. PBMC sorting kept live CD3+CD8+ cells without CD19 or CD56. The CDR3 contains 15 residues. V lost 3 bases to trimming and J lost 3 bases; unmatched junction nucleotides: 6. Looked up from germline, CDR1 is SEHNR and CDR2 is FQNEAQ (reference sequence). The sample was CD8+ T cells sorted from blood (inferred from file names), taken from a patient given nivolumab and ipilimumab in sequence. The J gene is TRBJ2-5, the V gene TRBV7-9, with TRBD1 matching over 8 bases. The clonotype originates from a human donor with melanoma. Here the CDR3 DNA reads TGTGCCAGCAGCTTCCGACAGGGGAAAGAAGAGACCCAGTACTTC. It is translated as CASSFRQGKEETQYF.